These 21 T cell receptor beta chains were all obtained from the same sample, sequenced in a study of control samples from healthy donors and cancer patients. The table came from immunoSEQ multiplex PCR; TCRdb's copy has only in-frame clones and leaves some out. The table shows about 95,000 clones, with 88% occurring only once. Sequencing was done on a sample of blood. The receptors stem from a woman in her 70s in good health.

The CDR3 DNA reads TGTGCCAGCAGCACGACTAGCGGGTACTCAGATACGCAGTATTTT. Amino acids: CASSTTSGYSDTQYF. The rearrangement links TRBV11-2 to TRBJ2-3; the match to TRBD2 covers 10 bases. Germline loops: CDR1 SGHAT, CDR2 FQNNGV. V dropped 5 bases and J dropped 4; count of bases not matched to a gene: 6. CDR3 length: 15 amino acids. Full variable domain (outside the CDR3, taken from reference TRBV11-2 and TRBJ2-3): EAGVAQSPRYKIIEKRQSVAFWCNPISGHATLYWYQQILGQGPKLLIQFQNNGVVDDSQLPKDRFSAERLKGVDSTLKIQPAKLEDSAVYLCASSTTSGYSDTQYFGPGTRLTVL.

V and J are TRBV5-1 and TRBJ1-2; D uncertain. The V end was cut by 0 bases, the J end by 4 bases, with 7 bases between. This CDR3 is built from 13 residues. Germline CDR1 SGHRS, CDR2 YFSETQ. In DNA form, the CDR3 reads TGCGCCAGCAGCTTGGGGCTGACCTATGGCTACACCTTC. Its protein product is CASSLGLTYGYTF. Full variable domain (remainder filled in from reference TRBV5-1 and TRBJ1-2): KAGVTQTPRYLIKTRGQQVTLSCSPISGHRSVSWYQQTPGQGLQFLFEYFSETQRNKGNFPGRFSGRQFSNSRSEMNVSTLELGDSALYLCASSLGLTYGYTFGSGTRLTVV.

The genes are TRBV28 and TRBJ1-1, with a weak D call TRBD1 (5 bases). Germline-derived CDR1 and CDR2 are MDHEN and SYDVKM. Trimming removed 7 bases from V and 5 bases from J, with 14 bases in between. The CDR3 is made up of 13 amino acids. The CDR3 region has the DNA TGTGCCAGCAACGGGGGGAGCGAAACTGAAGCTTTCTTT. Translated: CASNGGSETEAFF. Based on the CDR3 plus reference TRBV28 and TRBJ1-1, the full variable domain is DVKVTQSSRYLVKRTGEKVFLECVQDMDHENMFWYRQDPGLGLRLIYFSYDVKMKEKGDIPEGYSVSREKKERFSLILESASTNQTSMYLCASNGGSETEAFFGQGTRLTVV.

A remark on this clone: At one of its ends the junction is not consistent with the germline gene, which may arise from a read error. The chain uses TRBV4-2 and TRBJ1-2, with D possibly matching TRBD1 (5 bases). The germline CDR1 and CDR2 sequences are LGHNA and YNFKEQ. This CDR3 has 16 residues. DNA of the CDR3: TGTGCCAGCAGCCATGACGGGACCCCAAAGGACTATGACTACACCTTC. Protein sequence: CASSHDGTPKDYDYTF.

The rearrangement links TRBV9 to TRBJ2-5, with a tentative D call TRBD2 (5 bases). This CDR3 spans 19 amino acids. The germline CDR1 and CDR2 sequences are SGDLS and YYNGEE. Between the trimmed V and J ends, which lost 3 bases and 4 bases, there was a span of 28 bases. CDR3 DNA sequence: TGTGCCAGCAGCGAGATAAGGCCCGAGGGAGCTTCGTGGGGAGAGACCCAGTACTTC. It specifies CASSEIRPEGASWGETQYF. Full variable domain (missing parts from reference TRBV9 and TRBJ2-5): DSGVTQTPKHLITATGQRVTLRCSPRSGDLSVYWYQQSLDQGLQFLIQYYNGEERAKGNILERFSAQQFPDLHSELNLSSLELGDSALYFCASSEIRPEGASWGETQYFGPGTRLLVL.

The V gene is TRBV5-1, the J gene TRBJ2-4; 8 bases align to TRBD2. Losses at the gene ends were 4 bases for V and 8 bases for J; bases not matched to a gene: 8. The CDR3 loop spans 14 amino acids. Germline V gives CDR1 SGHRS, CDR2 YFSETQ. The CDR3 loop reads CASSKWTGGDIQYF. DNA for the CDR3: TGCGCCAGCAGCAAATGGACGGGAGGGGACATTCAGTACTTC.

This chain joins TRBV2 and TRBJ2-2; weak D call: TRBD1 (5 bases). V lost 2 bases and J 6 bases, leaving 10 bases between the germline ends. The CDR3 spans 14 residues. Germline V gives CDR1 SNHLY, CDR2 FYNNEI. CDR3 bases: TGTGCCAGCAGTGAATGGGCAGGGTCCGGGGAGCTGTTTTTT. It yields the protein CASSEWAGSGELFF.

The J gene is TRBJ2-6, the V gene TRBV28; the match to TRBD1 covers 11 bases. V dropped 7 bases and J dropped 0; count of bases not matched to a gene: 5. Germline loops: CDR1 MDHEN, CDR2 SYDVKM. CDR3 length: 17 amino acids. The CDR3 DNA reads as TGTGCCAGCACCTTGGACAGGGGGCTCTCTGGGGCCAACGTCCTGACTTTC. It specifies CASTLDRGLSGANVLTF. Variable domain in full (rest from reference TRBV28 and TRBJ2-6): DVKVTQSSRYLVKRTGEKVFLECVQDMDHENMFWYRQDPGLGLRLIYFSYDVKMKEKGDIPEGYSVSREKKERFSLILESASTNQTSMYLCASTLDRGLSGANVLTFGAGSRLTVL.

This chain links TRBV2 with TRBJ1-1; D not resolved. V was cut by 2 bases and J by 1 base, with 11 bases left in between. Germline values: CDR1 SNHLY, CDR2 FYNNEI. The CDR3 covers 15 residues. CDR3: CASSELRSENTEAFF. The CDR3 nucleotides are TGTGCCAGCAGTGAATTACGTTCAGAGAACACTGAAGCTTTCTTT.

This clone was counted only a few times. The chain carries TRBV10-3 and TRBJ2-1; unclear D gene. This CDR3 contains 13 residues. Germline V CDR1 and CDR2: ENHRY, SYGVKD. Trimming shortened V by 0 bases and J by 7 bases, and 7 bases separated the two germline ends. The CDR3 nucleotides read TGTGCCATCAGTGAGTCGAACGGAAATGAGCAGTTCTTC. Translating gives CAISESNGNEQFF.

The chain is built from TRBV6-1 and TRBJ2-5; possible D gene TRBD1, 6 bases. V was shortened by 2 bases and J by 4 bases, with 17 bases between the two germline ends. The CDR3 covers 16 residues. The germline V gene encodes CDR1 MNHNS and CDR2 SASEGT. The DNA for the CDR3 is TGTGCCAGCAGTGAAACTCCAAACAGGGTTGCAGAGACCCAGTACTTC. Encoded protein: CASSETPNRVAETQYF.

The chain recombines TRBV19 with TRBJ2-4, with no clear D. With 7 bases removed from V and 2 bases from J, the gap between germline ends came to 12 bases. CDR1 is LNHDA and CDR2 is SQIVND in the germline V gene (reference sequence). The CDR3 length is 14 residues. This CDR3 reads CASTSGPSKNIQYF. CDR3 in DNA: TGTGCCAGTACCTCCGGACCCTCCAAAAACATTCAGTACTTC.

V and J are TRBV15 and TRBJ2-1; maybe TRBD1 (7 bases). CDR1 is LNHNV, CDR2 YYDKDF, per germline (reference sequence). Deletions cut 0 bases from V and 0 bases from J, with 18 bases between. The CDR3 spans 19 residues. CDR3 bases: TGTGCCACCAGCAGAGATTCAGGGGGGTCGGGAAGCTCCTACAATGAGCAGTTCTTC. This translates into CATSRDSGGSGSSYNEQFF.

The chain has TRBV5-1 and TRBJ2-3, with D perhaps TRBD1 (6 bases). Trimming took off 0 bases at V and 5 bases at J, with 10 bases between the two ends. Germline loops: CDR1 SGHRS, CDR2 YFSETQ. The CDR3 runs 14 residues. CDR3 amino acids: CASSLDRERDTQYF. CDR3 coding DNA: TGCGCCAGCAGCTTGGACAGGGAAAGAGATACGCAGTATTTT.

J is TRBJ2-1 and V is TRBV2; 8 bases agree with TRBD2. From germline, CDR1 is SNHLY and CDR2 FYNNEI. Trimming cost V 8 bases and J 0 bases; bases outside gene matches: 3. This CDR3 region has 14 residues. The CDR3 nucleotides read TGTGCCAGCCGGGGGGGAAGCTCCTACAATGAGCAGTTCTTC. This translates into CASRGGSSYNEQFF.

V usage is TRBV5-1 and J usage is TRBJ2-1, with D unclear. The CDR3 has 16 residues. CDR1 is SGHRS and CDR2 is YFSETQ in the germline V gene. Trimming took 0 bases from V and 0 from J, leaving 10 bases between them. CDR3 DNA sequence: TGCGCCAGCAGCTTGGGAGGACCTAGCTCCTACAATGAGCAGTTCTTC. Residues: CASSLGGPSSYNEQFF.

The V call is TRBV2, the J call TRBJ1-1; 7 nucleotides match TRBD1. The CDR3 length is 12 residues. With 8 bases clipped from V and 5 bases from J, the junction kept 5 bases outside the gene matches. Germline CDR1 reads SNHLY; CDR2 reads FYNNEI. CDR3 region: CASETGRTEAFF. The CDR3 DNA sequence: TGTGCCAGCGAGACAGGGAGGACTGAAGCTTTCTTT. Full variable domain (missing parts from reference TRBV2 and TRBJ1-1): EPEVTQTPSHQVTQMGQEVILRCVPISNHLYFYWYRQILGQKVEFLVSFYNNEISEKSEIFDDQFSVERPDGSNFTLKIRSTKLEDSAMYFCASETGRTEAFFGQGTRLTVV.

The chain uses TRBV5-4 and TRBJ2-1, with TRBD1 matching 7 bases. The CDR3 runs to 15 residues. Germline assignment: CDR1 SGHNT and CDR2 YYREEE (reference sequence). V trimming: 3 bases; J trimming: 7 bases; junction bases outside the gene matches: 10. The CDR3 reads CASSYNRGGRNEQFF. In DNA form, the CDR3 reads TGTGCCAGCAGCTATAACAGGGGCGGAAGAAATGAGCAGTTCTTC.

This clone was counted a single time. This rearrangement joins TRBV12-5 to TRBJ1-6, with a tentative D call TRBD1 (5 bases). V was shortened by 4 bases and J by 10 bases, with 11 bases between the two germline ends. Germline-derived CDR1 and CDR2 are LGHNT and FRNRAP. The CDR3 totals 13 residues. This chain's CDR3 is CASGWSGESPLHF. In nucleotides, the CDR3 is TGTGCTAGTGGTTGGTCGGGGGAATCACCCCTCCACTTT.

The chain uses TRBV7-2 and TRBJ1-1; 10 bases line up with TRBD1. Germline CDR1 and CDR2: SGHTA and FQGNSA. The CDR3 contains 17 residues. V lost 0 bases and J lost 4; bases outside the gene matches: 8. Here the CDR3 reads CASSLARGQGTSTEAFF. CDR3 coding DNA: TGTGCCAGCAGCTTAGCGCGGGGACAGGGGACAAGCACTGAAGCTTTCTTT. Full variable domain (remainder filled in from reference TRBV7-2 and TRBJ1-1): GAGVSQSPSNKVTEKGKDVELRCDPISGHTALYWYRQSLGQGLEFLIYFQGNSAPDKSGLPSDRFSAERTGGSVSTLTIQRTQQEDSAVYLCASSLARGQGTSTEAFFGQGTRLTVV.

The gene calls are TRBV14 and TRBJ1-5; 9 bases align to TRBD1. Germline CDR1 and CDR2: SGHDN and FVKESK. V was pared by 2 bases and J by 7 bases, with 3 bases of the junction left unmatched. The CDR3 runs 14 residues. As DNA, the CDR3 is TGTGCCAGCAGCCAAACAGGGGGCCGGCAGCCCCAGCATTTT. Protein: CASSQTGGRQPQHF.